These T cell receptor beta chains were read from a single sample in a study of regulatory T cells in long-lasting Graves disease. TCRdb processed the multiplex PCR reads anew with MiXCR; each CDR3 protein has one entry. The profile shows roughly 400,000 distinct CDR3 sequences, over 15% of them singletons. The same sample was also used in a study of T cells in Graves' hyperthyroidism and ophthalmopathy.

Here the sequenced sample was peripheral blood mononuclear cells (PBMCs), taken at new diagnosis, from a patient treated with antithyroid drugs. The receptors come from a woman aged 18-35 years with Graves disease. CDR3s include the opening cysteine and the closing phenylalanine or tryptophan. D genes are given only for firm matches. Size is stated for part of the rows, as once, few or many counts, or as a class when the clone is expanded.

DNA: TGTGCCAGCACCCCGCAGGGACAGGGGGCTTTCGGGGAGCTGTTTTTT; CDR3: CASTPQGQGAFGELFF; D: TRBD1; V: TRBV28; J: TRBJ2-2; size: -
DNA: TGTGCCAGCAGCCAAGGGGCAGATCTAGCCAAAAACATTCAGTACTTC; CDR3: CASSQGADLAKNIQYF; D: -; V: TRBV3-1; J: TRBJ2-4; size: -
DNA: TGTGCCAGCGCATCCCTGGGCGAAGCTTTCTTT; CDR3: CASASLGEAFF; D: -; V: TRBV5-5; J: TRBJ1-1; size: few
DNA: TGTGCCAGCAGTTTACTTGGAGGTCCACCCAATGAGCAGTTCTTC; CDR3: CASSLLGGPPNEQFF; D: -; V: TRBV28; J: TRBJ2-1; size: -
DNA: TGTGCCAGCAGCTCCCCGACAGGGGCGGGTGGCTACACCTTC; CDR3: CASSSPTGAGGYTF; D: TRBD1; V: TRBV7-2; J: TRBJ1-2; size: many
DNA: TGCAGTGCTAGCACCCGCAGCGGGGTTGAGACCCAGTACTTC; CDR3: CSASTRSGVETQYF; D: TRBD2; V: TRBV20-1; J: TRBJ2-5; size: -
DNA: TGCAGTGCCTCCCTAGTAGTCTGGGAGACCCAGTACTTC; CDR3: CSASLVVWETQYF; D: -; V: TRBV20-1; J: TRBJ2-5; size: few
DNA: TGTGCTAGCAGCCCCGGACAGGGGATCTTGATTGAGCAGTTCTTC; CDR3: CASSPGQGILIEQFF; D: TRBD1; V: TRBV7-7; J: TRBJ2-1; size: many
DNA: TGTGCCAGCAGCTTGCTGGTGAGACTAGCGGGAGTAAATGAGCAGTTCTTC; CDR3: CASSLLVRLAGVNEQFF; D: TRBD2; V: TRBV5-6; J: TRBJ2-1; size: few
DNA: TGTGCCAGCAGCGAGGACAGGTTCCGCGAGCAGTACTTC; CDR3: CASSEDRFREQYF; D: TRBD1; V: TRBV9; J: TRBJ2-7; size: many
DNA: TGCAGCGTTAAGCCCCGGGACACCATATACAATGAGCAGTTCTTC; CDR3: CSVKPRDTIYNEQFF; D: -; V: TRBV29-1; J: TRBJ2-1; size: many
DNA: TGCGCCAGCAGCTTTGGACTGGACACCGGGGAGCTGTTTTTT; CDR3: CASSFGLDTGELFF; D: -; V: TRBV5-1; J: TRBJ2-2; size: few
DNA: TGTGCCAGCAGCGTTAAGCGGGAGACCAATGAGCAGTTCTTC; CDR3: CASSVKRETNEQFF; D: TRBD2; V: TRBV9; J: TRBJ2-1; size: -
DNA: TGTGCCAGCAGTTACTCGTGGGACCCGGCCTTAGAGACCCAGTACTTC; CDR3: CASSYSWDPALETQYF; D: -; V: TRBV6-5; J: TRBJ2-5; size: many
DNA: TGTGCCAGCAGCAAACGGGAGCGGGCCTACGAGCAGTACTTC; CDR3: CASSKRERAYEQYF; D: -; V: TRBV3-1; J: TRBJ2-7; size: -
DNA: TGTGCCTGGAGTGTAGCGGGAGGCAACGAGCAGTACTTC; CDR3: CAWSVAGGNEQYF; D: TRBD2; V: TRBV30; J: TRBJ2-7; size: many
DNA: TGTGCCAGCAGTCGGGACCGATCCTCTGGAAACACCATATATTTT; CDR3: CASSRDRSSGNTIYF; D: -; V: TRBV6-1; J: TRBJ1-3; size: -
DNA: TGCGCCAGCAGCTTGCTGGCAGGGACGTCGGAAGGCTACACCTTC; CDR3: CASSLLAGTSEGYTF; D: -; V: TRBV5-1; J: TRBJ1-2; size: many
DNA: TGTGCCAGCAAACGGGTAGCGGGAGAGCAAGAGACCCAGTACTTC; CDR3: CASKRVAGEQETQYF; D: TRBD2; V: TRBV2; J: TRBJ2-5; size: -
DNA: TGTGCCAGCAGTTACGTACTGGGGACTAGCGGGAGTTTCCTCTACGAGCAGTACTTC; CDR3: CASSYVLGTSGSFLYEQYF; D: TRBD2; V: TRBV6-2/TRBV6-3; J: TRBJ2-7; size: many
DNA: TGCAGTGCTACTGGGGGACTAGAGTCCGTAGATACGCAGTATTTT; CDR3: CSATGGLESVDTQYF; D: TRBD2; V: TRBV20-1; J: TRBJ2-3; size: many
DNA: TGCAGCGTTGACGCTAGCGGGATAAACAATGAGCAGTTCTTC; CDR3: CSVDASGINNEQFF; D: TRBD2; V: TRBV29-1; J: TRBJ2-1; size: many